In this sample, the clone carrying this T cell receptor (beta chain) turned up many times. Its antigen is undetermined. Germline values: CDR1 SGHTA, CDR2 FQGTGA. Losses at the gene ends were 5 bases for V and 4 bases for J; bases not matched to a gene: 3. This CDR3 is 15 amino acids long. Amplification targeted TCR beta CDR3 regions from RNA transcripts. The HTBI primer set was used in a first-round RT-PCR of the TCR CDR3. Each CDR3 protein is one row after TCRdb ran MiXCR on the multiplex PCR reads. In the table there are 410,000 or so distinct CDR3 sequences, 14% to 15% of which are singletons. This entry is derived from a study of T cells in Graves' hyperthyroidism and ophthalmopathy. Study-wide results and caveats: Expanded thyroid clonotypes (above 0.001) were mostly also found in blood. Separating ophthalmopathy from stable hyperthyroidism was achieved by a 13 V-J model. A median about 6.5 months before onset, the model predicted ophthalmopathy.

Inclusion characteristics of ophthalmopathy patients comprised a Clinical Activity Score of at least 3, a NOSPECS grade of at least 4, and duration under 3 months. The chain couples TRBV7-3 to TRBJ2-1; TRBD2 matches at 12 bases. This TCR derives from a man aged 18 to 29 with Graves' ophthalmopathy. Specimen: blood. The CDR3 reads CASSRGTSGYNEQFF. CDR3 DNA sequence: TGTGCCAGCAGCCGAGGGACTAGCGGGTACAATGAGCAGTTCTTC. The complete variable domain, with remaining parts taken from reference TRBV7-3 and TRBJ2-1, reads GAGVSQTPSNKVTEKGKYVELRCDPISGHTALYWYRQSLGQGPEFLIYFQGTGAADDSGLPNDRFFAVRPEGSVSTLKIQRTERGDSAVYLCASSRGTSGYNEQFFGPGTRLTVL.